These 32 T cell receptor beta chains were all obtained from the same sample, sequenced in a study of T cell repertoires in cytomegalovirus infection. The antigens these receptors bind are not known. TCRdb processed the reads anew with MiXCR; each CDR3 protein has one entry. The data hold about 46,000 distinct CDR3 sequences, with approximately 22% observed a single time. Sequenced sample: PBMCs, sequenced either directly or after in vitro stimulation (not recorded which). These TCRs come from a human donor in good health (CMV status not recorded). Some clones in this sample may be carry-over from other donors' samples.

This clonotype has at least ten counts. The gene calls are TRBV10-3 and TRBJ2-3, with 9 bases that match TRBD2. Per germline, CDR1 ENHRY and CDR2 SYGVKD. CDR3 length equals 16 residues. Trimming removed 6 bases from V and 4 bases from J; junction bases left unmatched: 11. In nucleotides, the CDR3 is TGTGCCATCAGCAGAATAGCGGGAGAAGTGGCAGATACGCAGTATTTT. This gives the protein CAISRIAGEVADTQYF.

This clonotype turned up a few times. The chain carries TRBV5-6 and TRBJ2-1, with TRBD1 matching over 7 bases. The V segment lost 2 bases and the J segment 0 bases; nucleotides outside the gene matches: 14. The germline V gene encodes CDR1 SGHDT and CDR2 YYEEEE. The CDR3 length is 19 residues. The CDR3 DNA reads as TGTGCCAGCAGCTTAAAGGGACACAGGGGCCCGTACTCCTACAATGAGCAGTTCTTC. This sequence encodes CASSLKGHRGPYSYNEQFF.

V is TRBV4-1 and J is TRBJ2-3, with 8 bases that match TRBD2. The CDR3 extends over 17 amino acids. From germline, CDR1 is MGHRA and CDR2 YSYEKL. Trimming took 3 bases from V and 4 from J; bases not matched to a gene: 12. The chain's CDR3 is CASSQGLVSWSADTQYF. The CDR3 DNA follows: TGCGCCAGCAGCCAGGGACTAGTATCCTGGAGTGCAGATACGCAGTATTTT.

This clonotype was counted a few times. The chain employs TRBV19 and TRBJ1-5, with TRBD1 matching 8 bases. Germline loops: CDR1 LNHDA, CDR2 SQIVND (reference sequence). J lost 4 bases, V lost 4 bases, and 6 bases had no gene match. This CDR3 spans 15 amino acids. The CDR3 bases are TGTGCCAGTAGTAACGGGCGACAGGGGAATCAGCCCCAGCATTTT. It translates to CASSNGRQGNQPQHF.

This clonotype appeared a few times. The genes are TRBV4-1 and TRBJ2-7; the D call may be TRBD1 or TRBD2 (6 bases each). The CDR3 length is 16 residues. V gave up 0 bases and J gave up 4 bases, with 16 bases separating them. Germline V lookup: CDR1 MGHRA, CDR2 YSYEKL. CDR3 DNA sequence: TGCGCCAGCAGCCAAGATGGTGGAGGGGGTAGGTACGAGCAGTACTTC. This gives the protein CASSQDGGGGRYEQYF.

This clonotype showed up many times. V usage is TRBV23-1 and J usage is TRBJ1-6; no reliable D call. TRBV23-1 is given ORF status, its function remaining uncertain. The CDR3 consists of 16 residues. The V end lost 1 base, the J end lost 5 bases, and 12 bases lay between the germline ends. CDR3 DNA: TGCGCCAGCAGTCAATTGGCCCGGAGAAATAATTCACCCCTCCACTTT. This encodes CASSQLARRNNSPLHF.

In this sample, this clonotype turned up a few times. The J gene is TRBJ2-3, the V gene TRBV7-8, with 11 bases lining up with TRBD1. The CDR3 covers 15 residues. The V segment lost 5 bases and the J segment 5 bases; nucleotides outside the gene matches: 6. CDR1 SGHVS and CDR2 FQNEAQ come from the germline V gene. The CDR3 sequence: CASSRRDRGGDTQYF. CDR3 in DNA: TGTGCCAGCAGCCGCCGGGACAGGGGGGGAGATACGCAGTATTTT.

The sample holds a few counts of this clonotype. The chain carries TRBV28 and TRBJ2-4, with TRBD2 matching over 10 bases. The germline V gene has CDR1 MDHEN and CDR2 SYDVKM. Trimming at V came to 5 bases and at J to 3 bases, leaving 4 bases not matched to a gene. CDR3 length equals 15 residues. CDR3 sequence (DNA): TGTGCCAGCAGTCCGCGACTAGCGGGCAAAAACATTCAGTACTTC. Translated: CASSPRLAGKNIQYF.

CDR3 in DNA: TGCAGTGCTAGAGGGGGGGCGGGAAGTCAGCCCCAGCATTTT. Translated, it gives CSARGGAGSQPQHF. This rearrangement joins TRBV20-1 to TRBJ1-5; possibly TRBD1 for D (6 bases). The length of the CDR3 is 14 residues. The germline CDR1 and CDR2 sequences are DFQATT and SNEGSKA (reference sequence). With 1 base removed from V and 6 bases from J, the gap between germline ends came to 13 bases.

This clonotype appeared a few times. The chain uses TRBV15 and TRBJ1-5; a weak D match, TRBD1 (6 bases). CDR1 is LNHNV, CDR2 YYDKDF, per germline (reference sequence). This CDR3 contains 15 residues. V gave up 3 bases and J gave up 6 bases, with 15 bases separating them. In nucleotides, the CDR3 is TGTGCCACCAGCAGCCGAGGGGGAAGAGTTCAGCCCCAGCATTTT. Encoded protein: CATSSRGGRVQPQHF. The entire variable domain, with the rest obtained from reference TRBV15 and TRBJ1-5, is as follows: DAMVIQNPRYQVTQFGKPVTLSCSQTLNHNVMYWYQQKSSQAPKLLFHYYDKDFNNEADTPDNFQSRRPNTSFCFLDIRSPGLGDTAMYLCATSSRGGRVQPQHFGDGTRLSIL.

The V and J genes are TRBV2 and TRBJ1-2; maybe TRBD1 (6 bases). V dropped 4 bases and J dropped 0 bases, with 9 bases sitting between them. This CDR3 has 14 amino acids. The V gene's germline CDR1 is SNHLY and CDR2 FYNNEI. The CDR3 region is CASSVGTTNYGYTF. The CDR3 nucleotides are TGTGCCAGCAGTGTCGGGACAACTAACTATGGCTACACCTTC.

This clonotype appeared a few times. V usage is TRBV7-9 and J usage is TRBJ2-7; D not resolved. V lost 1 base, J lost 2 bases, and 6 bases lay in between. The CDR3 consists of 13 residues. Germline V CDR1 and CDR2: SEHNR, FQNEAQ (reference sequence). The CDR3, as DNA: TGTGCCAGCAGCTTAGTAGGGCCCTACGAGCAGTACTTC. Its protein product is CASSLVGPYEQYF. The whole variable domain, filled in from reference TRBV7-9 and TRBJ2-7, reads DTGVSQNPRHKITKRGQNVTFRCDPISEHNRLYWYRQTLGQGPEFLTYFQNEAQLEKSRLLSDRFSAERPKGSFSTLEIQRTEQGDSAMYLCASSLVGPYEQYFGPGTRLTVT.

This clonotype was counted many times. The genes are TRBV7-2 and TRBJ2-1; TRBD2 might be the D (6 bases). Trimming took 5 bases from V and 7 from J, leaving 15 bases between them. There are 14 residues in the CDR3. In germline, CDR1 is SGHTA, CDR2 FQGNSA. The CDR3 loop reads CASSPQGLRNEQFF. CDR3 coding DNA: TGTGCCAGCAGCCCTCAGGGACTCCGGAATGAGCAGTTCTTC.

The chain uses TRBV2 and TRBJ1-1; tentatively, D is TRBD1 (6 bases). Germline V gives CDR1 SNHLY, CDR2 FYNNEI. CDR3 length equals 13 residues. Trimming pared 6 bases from V and 4 bases from J, leaving 12 bases between. The CDR3 DNA follows: TGTGCCAGCAGGAAAACAGGGTTCACTGAAGCTTTCTTT. Protein: CASRKTGFTEAFF.

A few counts support this clonotype. For the CDR3, the DNA is TGTGCCAGCAGCACCGGGGGGACCGTAGCTAATGAGCAGTTCTTC. Translation: CASSTGGTVANEQFF. The chain recombines TRBV9 with TRBJ2-1, with TRBD2 matching over 7 bases. Germline lookup yields CDR1 SGDLS and CDR2 YYNGEE. V was clipped by 4 bases and J by 7 bases; unmatched bases: 11. The CDR3 is made up of 15 amino acids.

CDR3 in amino acids: CASSLRTTDTQYF. The CDR3 DNA reads as TGCGCCAGCAGCCTAAGGACAACAGATACGCAGTATTTT. The J gene is TRBJ2-3, the V gene TRBV4-1, with D tentatively TRBD1 (5 bases). The V gene's germline CDR1 is MGHRA and CDR2 YSYEKL. The CDR3 is made up of 13 amino acids. Trimming removed 4 bases from V and 3 bases from J, with 8 bases in between.

This clonotype was found many times. This chain links TRBV7-3 with TRBJ2-7; D not resolved. CDR1 and CDR2 (germline): SGHTA, FQGTGA. The CDR3 length is 16 residues. V shed 0 bases and J shed 1 base, with 13 bases lying between them. CDR3 nucleotides: TGTGCCAGCAGCTTAACAGGTTCGCGGAGTTCCTACGAGCAGTACTTC. It is translated as CASSLTGSRSSYEQYF.

The genes are TRBV29-1 and TRBJ2-7; D is undetermined. The germline V gene has CDR1 SQVTM and CDR2 ANQGSEA. Trimming shortened V by 5 bases and J by 7 bases, and 6 bases separated the two germline ends. The CDR3 runs to 9 residues. CDR3 region: CSVPLEQYF. The CDR3 region has the DNA TGCAGCGTTCCCTTAGAGCAGTACTTC.

The chain links TRBV20-1 to TRBJ2-7; 12 positions agree with TRBD2. The trim removed 0 bases at V and 3 bases at J, leaving 3 bases unmatched. CDR3 length equals 15 residues. CDR1 is DFQATT and CDR2 is SNEGSKA in the germline V gene (reference sequence). The CDR3 spells CSARDLAGGLYEQYF. The CDR3 DNA sequence: TGCAGTGCTAGAGACCTAGCGGGAGGGCTCTACGAGCAGTACTTC.

This rearrangement joins TRBV7-2 to TRBJ1-1; weak D call: TRBD1 (6 bases). CDR1 and CDR2 (germline): SGHTA, FQGNSA. The length of the CDR3 is 14 residues. V lost 3 bases, J lost 1 base, and 9 bases lay in between. The CDR3: CASSLGGQNTEAFF. CDR3 in DNA: TGTGCCAGCAGCTTGGGGGGACAGAACACTGAAGCTTTCTTT.

This clonotype was recorded many times. The J gene is TRBJ2-3, the V gene TRBV7-2; TRBD2 matches 12 bases. V dropped 5 bases and J dropped 1; count of bases not matched to a gene: 4. This CDR3 has 16 amino acids. Germline CDR1 and CDR2: SGHTA and FQGNSA. Here the CDR3 DNA reads TGTGCCAGCAGCCCCAGACTAGCGGGGGGCACAGATACGCAGTATTTT. Its translation: CASSPRLAGGTDTQYF.

This chain joins TRBV5-6 and TRBJ1-1; D remains ambiguous. Germline assignment: CDR1 SGHDT and CDR2 YYEEEE. This CDR3 comprises 14 residues. Trimming cost V 3 bases and J 4 bases, with 13 bases left between them. The CDR3 spells CASSSLGLVTEAFF. Written as DNA, the CDR3 is TGTGCCAGCAGCTCCTTAGGACTGGTCACTGAAGCTTTCTTT.

The count of this clonotype is one. The V gene is TRBV4-1, the J gene TRBJ2-7; D tentatively reads TRBD1 or TRBD2 (5 bases each). This CDR3 is built from 15 residues. The germline V gene has CDR1 MGHRA and CDR2 YSYEKL. The V and J ends lost 3 bases and 2 bases respectively, with 14 bases between them. CDR3 DNA sequence: TGCGCCAGCAGCCAGACCTGGGACCGAGCCTACGAGCAGTACTTC. Translation: CASSQTWDRAYEQYF.

The chain employs TRBV5-1 and TRBJ1-4; D ambiguous. The length of the CDR3 is 14 residues. The germline V gene has CDR1 SGHRS and CDR2 YFSETQ. V gave up 0 bases and J gave up 5 bases, with 8 bases separating them. The CDR3 DNA is TGCGCCAGCAGCTTGGAGACAAGAAATGAAAAACTGTTTTTT. Translating gives CASSLETRNEKLFF.

This rearrangement joins TRBV7-2 to TRBJ2-5; 7 nucleotides match TRBD2. V gave up 1 base and J gave up 4 bases; unmatched junction bases: 3. Germline values: CDR1 SGHTA, CDR2 FQGNSA. The CDR3 has 14 amino acids. CDR3 bases: TGTGCCAGCAGCTTAGGGACTAGGTCAGAGACCCAGTACTTC. Amino acid sequence: CASSLGTRSETQYF.

The V and J genes are TRBV20-1 and TRBJ1-5; D remains ambiguous. Germline V CDR1 and CDR2: DFQATT, SNEGSKA (reference sequence). The CDR3 spans 14 residues. V dropped 0 bases and J dropped 7 bases, with 13 bases sitting between them. DNA for the CDR3: TGCAGTGCTAGAGATCGATCGTCCCAGCAGCCCCAGCATTTT. Protein: CSARDRSSQQPQHF.

In its sample, this clonotype was seen a few times. The J gene is TRBJ2-7, the V gene TRBV6-1; D possibly corresponds to TRBD1 (6 bases). Deletions cut 6 bases from V and 0 bases from J, with 9 bases between. The CDR3 covers 13 residues. CDR1 is MNHNS, CDR2 SASEGT, per germline. Here the CDR3 DNA reads TGTGCCAGCAGCGACAGGACCTCCTACGAGCAGTACTTC. Amino acid sequence: CASSDRTSYEQYF.

There are many counts of this clonotype. DNA of the CDR3: TGTGCCAGCACCCCGACAGGGGTTAACACTGAAGCTTTCTTT. Residues: CASTPTGVNTEAFF. The V gene is TRBV12-3 or TRBV12-4, the J gene TRBJ1-1, with 8 bases aligning to TRBD1. V dropped 7 bases and J dropped 2; count of bases not matched to a gene: 6. The CDR3 covers 14 residues.

The chain links TRBV6-4 to TRBJ2-1, with 12 bases lining up with TRBD2. The CDR3 is made up of 17 amino acids. V gave up 6 bases and J gave up 8 bases; unmatched junction bases: 14. Germline values: CDR1 MRHNA, CDR2 SNTAGT. The CDR3 nucleotides are TGTGCCAGCAGCAAGCTAGCGGGAGGGACCATTTGGGATGAGCAGTTCTTC. Its translation: CASSKLAGGTIWDEQFF.

This clonotype was found many times. The rearrangement joins TRBV7-2 to TRBJ2-4, with 16 bases aligning to TRBD2. Germline trimming cut 4 bases from V and 1 base from J; bases unmatched to any gene: 7. Germline CDR1 is SGHTA and CDR2 is FQGNSA. The CDR3 has 19 residues. CDR3 sequence: CASSSSGLAGGRAKNIQYF. CDR3 nucleotide sequence: TGTGCCAGCAGCTCATCGGGACTAGCGGGAGGGAGGGCCAAAAACATTCAGTACTTC.

This clonotype was observed at least ten times. The gene calls are TRBV7-2 and TRBJ2-5, with 8 positions matching TRBD2. Losses at the gene ends were 8 bases for V and 4 bases for J; bases not matched to a gene: 6. Germline V gene lookup returns CDR1 SGHTA and CDR2 FQGNSA. The CDR3 runs to 13 residues. CDR3 nucleotide sequence: TGTGCCAGCGCCCACGGGGGGGTAGAGACCCAGTACTTC. Translation: CASAHGGVETQYF.

The CDR3 is CSAWTGGVGGYTF. As DNA, the CDR3 is TGCAGTGCCTGGACAGGGGGGGTCGGTGGCTACACCTTC. The rearrangement joins TRBV20-1 to TRBJ1-2; 10 nucleotides match TRBD1. J was trimmed by 7 bases and V by 6 bases; bases with no gene match: 8. This CDR3 is 13 amino acids long. Germline V lookup: CDR1 DFQATT, CDR2 SNEGSKA (reference sequence).